The 14 T cell receptor beta chains reported below all come from one sample, sequenced in a study of blood T cell repertoires in COVID-19. Sequenced by immunoSEQ multiplex PCR; TCRdb stores in-frame clones only, minus some. The sample lists about 340,000 clones, over 70% occurring once. Sequences were obtained from peripheral blood. The receptors originated from a man aged 30 to 39 with active or convalescent COVID-19.

The chain carries TRBV5-1 and TRBJ2-2, with 10 bases lining up with TRBD1. Germline CDR1 is SGHRS and CDR2 is YFSETQ. This CDR3 has 14 amino acids. V gave up 0 bases and J gave up 14 bases; unmatched junction bases: 7. This CDR3 is CASSLGQGARVLFF. CDR3 bases: TGCGCCAGCAGCTTGGGACAGGGGGCTCGTGTACTGTTTTTT.

This clone was observed a handful of times. The V and J genes are TRBV19 and TRBJ1-5, with D uncertain. The germline V gene has CDR1 LNHDA and CDR2 SQIVND (reference sequence). The CDR3 is 16 residues long. Deletions cut 7 bases from V and 2 bases from J, with 18 bases between. The CDR3 protein is CASKREPGNRNQPQHF. In nucleotides, the CDR3 is TGTGCCAGTAAGCGCGAGCCCGGGAACCGCAATCAGCCCCAGCATTTT.

The chain carries TRBV7-9 and TRBJ1-3; possibly TRBD1 for D (5 bases). This CDR3 has 17 amino acids. Germline loops: CDR1 SEHNR, CDR2 FQNEAQ (reference sequence). The ends were cut back, 5 bases at V and 1 base at J, with 18 bases in the middle. The CDR3, as DNA: TGTGCCAGCAGCCCCCGCCGATGGGGCGAGTCTGGAAACACCATATATTTT. Its protein product is CASSPRRWGESGNTIYF. The full variable domain, with the rest looked up from reference TRBV7-9 and TRBJ1-3, is DTGVSQNPRHKITKRGQNVTFRCDPISEHNRLYWYRQTLGQGPEFLTYFQNEAQLEKSRLLSDRFSAERPKGSFSTLEIQRTEQGDSAMYLCASSPRRWGESGNTIYFGEGSWLTVV.

The V and J genes are TRBV15 and TRBJ1-5; possibly TRBD1 for D (5 bases). V lost 8 bases to trimming and J lost 0 bases, with 8 bases between them. In germline, CDR1 is LNHNV, CDR2 YYDKDF (reference sequence). The CDR3 covers 13 residues. The CDR3 bases are TGTGCCACCGGACATTTTAGCAATCAGCCCCAGCATTTT. It yields the protein CATGHFSNQPQHF.

This clone turned up a few times. CDR3 amino acids: CASSLSWRAPETQYF. As DNA, the CDR3 is TGTGCCAGCAGCTTGAGCTGGCGGGCCCCAGAGACCCAGTACTTC. This sequence joins TRBV11-2 and TRBJ2-5; D might be TRBD2 (5 bases). The germline V gene has CDR1 SGHAT and CDR2 FQNNGV. This CDR3 has 15 residues. Trimming removed 3 bases from V and 4 bases from J, with 15 bases in between. Combining the CDR3 with reference TRBV11-2 and TRBJ2-5 gives the whole variable domain EAGVAQSPRYKIIEKRQSVAFWCNPISGHATLYWYQQILGQGPKLLIQFQNNGVVDDSQLPKDRFSAERLKGVDSTLKIQPAKLEDSAVYLCASSLSWRAPETQYFGPGTRLLVL.

The table lists this clone with a count of one. J is TRBJ1-2 and V is TRBV6-6, with TRBD1 as a possible D gene (5 bases). The CDR3 has 15 amino acids. V lost 2 bases and J 6 bases, leaving 16 bases between the germline ends. CDR1 and CDR2 from the germline V gene are MNHNY and SVGAGI (reference sequence). The CDR3 spells CASSYPSRDSHGYTF. The CDR3 DNA follows: TGTGCCAGCAGTTACCCCTCGCGAGACAGTCATGGCTACACCTTC.

V and J are TRBV28 and TRBJ2-3; weak D call: TRBD2 (6 bases). This CDR3 contains 15 residues. Germline CDR1 and CDR2: MDHEN and SYDVKM. V shed 3 bases and J shed 2 bases, with 12 bases lying between them. CDR3 bases: TGTGCCAGCAGTTTCGGCGGGGTCGACACAGATACGCAGTATTTT. As protein: CASSFGGVDTDTQYF.

The gene calls are TRBV18 and TRBJ2-3; D is unresolved. This CDR3 is 13 amino acids long. Trimming pared 1 base from V and 0 bases from J, leaving 2 bases between. Germline CDR1 KGHSH, CDR2 LQKENI. CDR3 loop: CASSPLSTDTQYF. CDR3 in DNA: TGTGCCAGCTCACCACTAAGCACAGATACGCAGTATTTT.

The rearrangement links TRBV4-3 to TRBJ1-4, with no clear D. V lost 7 bases, J lost 2 bases, and 14 bases lay in between. Germline loops: CDR1 LGHNA, CDR2 YSLEER. The CDR3 length is 15 residues. The CDR3 sequence is CASNTGWATNEKLFF. The CDR3 DNA follows: TGCGCCAGCAACACGGGGTGGGCGACTAATGAAAAACTGTTTTTT.

This sequence joins TRBV19 and TRBJ1-2; D call uncertain. The V gene lost 8 bases and the J gene lost 2 bases, with 12 bases spanning the gap. The V gene's germline CDR1 is LNHDA and CDR2 SQIVND (reference sequence). CDR3 length equals 13 residues. The CDR3 DNA follows: TGTGCCAGTGAAATCGGTCGGAACTATGGCTACACCTTC. The encoded protein is CASEIGRNYGYTF.

The rearrangement links TRBV29-1 to TRBJ2-3; 12 bases align to TRBD2. This CDR3 is 15 amino acids long. V gave up 6 bases and J gave up 4 bases; unmatched junction bases: 8. Germline V gene sequence: CDR1 SQVTM, CDR2 ANQGSEA. CDR3 DNA sequence: TGCAGCGTCGAAACGACTAGCGGGGGACCAGATACGCAGTATTTT. Translated: CSVETTSGGPDTQYF.

The chain links TRBV7-8 to TRBJ2-1; 7 bases fit TRBD2. The CDR3 sequence is 14 residues long. Germline V CDR1 and CDR2: SGHVS, FQNEAQ. The ends lost 5 bases at V and 6 bases at J; junction bases unmatched: 7. The CDR3 DNA follows: TGTGCCAGCAGCGCCGGGGGACTACCCAATGAGCAGTTCTTC. It is translated as CASSAGGLPNEQFF.

The V call is TRBV7-2, the J call TRBJ2-7; D perhaps matches TRBD2 (7 bases). The germline V gene has CDR1 SGHTA and CDR2 FQGNSA. V dropped 2 bases and J dropped 3 bases, with 11 bases sitting between them. There are 14 residues in the CDR3. CDR3: CASSLIGGLYEQYF. In DNA form, the CDR3 reads TGTGCCAGCAGCTTAATCGGGGGGCTCTACGAGCAGTACTTC.

This clone was detected only once. V gene TRBV5-6 combines with J gene TRBJ1-2; possible D gene TRBD1, 5 bases. Germline-derived CDR1 and CDR2 are SGHDT and YYEEEE. V shed 4 bases and J shed 1 base, with 14 bases lying between them. The CDR3 is 15 amino acids. The CDR3 protein is CASSPTAGNNYGYTF. The DNA of the CDR3 is TGTGCCAGCAGCCCCACCGCAGGGAATAACTATGGCTACACCTTC.